The clone carrying this T cell receptor beta chain was counted only a few times. The entry originates in a study of shared clonotypes between healthy human individuals. Turning to the study itself: In total, the donors were two women and three men aged 18 to 49.

The repertoire was sequenced with immunoSEQ multiplex PCR; TCRdb's copy has only in-frame clones and lacks some. The table lists roughly 1,000,000 clones, around three quarters of them singletons. The CDR3 is made up of 14 amino acids. With 0 bases removed from V and 1 base from J, the gap between germline ends came to 9 bases. CDR1 and CDR2 (germline): GTSNPN, SVGIG (reference sequence). The clonotype was recovered from a man aged 18 to 30 in good health. Some clones in this sample may be carry-over from other donors' samples. The chain has TRBV30 and TRBJ1-2, with unresolved D. Sequences were obtained from memory CD4+ T cells from PBMCs. Sample subset: CD45RA-negative fraction. The chain's CDR3 is CAWSVESLNYGYTF. In nucleotides, the CDR3 is TGTGCCTGGAGTGTAGAAAGTCTTAACTATGGCTACACCTTC.